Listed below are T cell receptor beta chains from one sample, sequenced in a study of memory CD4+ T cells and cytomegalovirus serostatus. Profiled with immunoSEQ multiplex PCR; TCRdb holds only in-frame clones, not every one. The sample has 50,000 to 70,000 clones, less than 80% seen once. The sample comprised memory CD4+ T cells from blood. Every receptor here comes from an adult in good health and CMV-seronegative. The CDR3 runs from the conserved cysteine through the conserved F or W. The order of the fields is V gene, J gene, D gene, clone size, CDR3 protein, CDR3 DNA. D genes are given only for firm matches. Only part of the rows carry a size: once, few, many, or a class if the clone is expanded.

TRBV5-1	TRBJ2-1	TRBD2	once	CASSLTQGGRGSYNEQFF	TGCGCCAGCAGCTTGACCCAGGGAGGGCGAGGCTCCTACAATGAGCAGTTCTTC
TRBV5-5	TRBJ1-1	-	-	CASSSPGYGNTEAFF	TGTGCCAGCAGCTCCCCCGGGTACGGCAACACTGAAGCTTTCTTT
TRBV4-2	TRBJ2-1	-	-	CASSQVDPEEQFF	TGTGCCAGCAGCCAAGTGGACCCAGAAGAGCAGTTCTTC
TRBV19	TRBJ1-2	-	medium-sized	CASGARPYGYTF	TGTGCCAGTGGGGCCCGGCCGTATGGCTACACCTTC
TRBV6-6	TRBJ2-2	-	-	CASRSPRGSSTGELFF	TGTGCCAGCAGATCCCCTCGGGGCAGCTCCACCGGGGAGCTGTTTTTT
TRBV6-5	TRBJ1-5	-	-	CASSYTGYQPQHF	TGTGCCAGCAGTTACACGGGTTATCAGCCCCAGCATTTT
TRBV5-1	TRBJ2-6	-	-	CASSLASGANVLTF	TGCGCCAGCAGCTTGGCCTCTGGGGCCAACGTCCTGACTTTC
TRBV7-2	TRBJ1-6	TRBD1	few	CASRNRGYNSPLHF	TGTGCCAGCAGAAACAGGGGATATAATTCACCCCTCCACTTT
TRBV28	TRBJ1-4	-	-	CASSPSGSSNEKLFF	TGTGCCAGCAGTCCGTCTGGAAGTTCTAATGAAAAACTGTTTTTT
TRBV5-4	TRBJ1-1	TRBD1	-	CASSAGQANTEAFF	TGTGCCAGCAGCGCGGGACAGGCGAACACTGAAGCTTTCTTT
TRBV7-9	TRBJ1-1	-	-	CASSLGGGTEAFF	TGTGCCAGCAGCTTAGGGGGGGGCACTGAAGCTTTCTTT
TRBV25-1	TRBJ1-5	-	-	CASSESPWGQPQHF	TGTGCCAGCAGTGAATCCCCATGGGGTCAGCCCCAGCATTTT